This T cell receptor (beta chain) was captured in a study of T-cell memory formation after mild COVID-19. Study-wide results and caveats: Clones shrinking between day 15 and 85 showed a balanced CD4/CD8 split, and those that grew later tilted toward CD4+.

TCRdb reprocessed the 5' RACE reads with MiXCR, giving one entry per CDR3 protein. The table records just over 350,000 distinct CDR3 sequences, around 14% of them present only once. This clonotype was picked up many times. Its antigen is as yet unknown. Looked up from germline, CDR1 is SEHNR and CDR2 is FQNEAQ (reference sequence). The CDR3 spans 14 residues. The V gene lost 6 bases and the J gene lost 7 bases, with 15 bases spanning the gap. This chain connects TRBV7-9 to TRBJ1-4, with D possibly being TRBD1 (6 bases). This receptor was obtained from a man aged 18 to 30 who had mild COVID-19 (a few samples of this study predate the infection). Cell type and time point are not known. The material sequenced was PBMCs or a T cell subset sorted from them (not recorded which). The DNA for the CDR3 is TGTGCCAGCAGTTCGGACAGTTACCGTGAAAAACTGTTTTTT. Translating it yields CASSSDSYREKLFF.